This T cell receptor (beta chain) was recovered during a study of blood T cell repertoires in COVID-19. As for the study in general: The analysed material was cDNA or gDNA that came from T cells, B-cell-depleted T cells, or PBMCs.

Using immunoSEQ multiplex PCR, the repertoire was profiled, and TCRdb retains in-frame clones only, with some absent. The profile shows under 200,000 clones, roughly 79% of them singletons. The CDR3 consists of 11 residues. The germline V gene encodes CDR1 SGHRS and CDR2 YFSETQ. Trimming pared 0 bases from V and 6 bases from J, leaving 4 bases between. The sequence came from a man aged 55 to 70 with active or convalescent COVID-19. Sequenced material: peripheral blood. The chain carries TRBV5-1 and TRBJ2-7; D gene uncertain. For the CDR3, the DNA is TGCGCCAGCAGCTTGGCCAGCGAGCAGTACTTC. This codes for CASSLASEQYF.